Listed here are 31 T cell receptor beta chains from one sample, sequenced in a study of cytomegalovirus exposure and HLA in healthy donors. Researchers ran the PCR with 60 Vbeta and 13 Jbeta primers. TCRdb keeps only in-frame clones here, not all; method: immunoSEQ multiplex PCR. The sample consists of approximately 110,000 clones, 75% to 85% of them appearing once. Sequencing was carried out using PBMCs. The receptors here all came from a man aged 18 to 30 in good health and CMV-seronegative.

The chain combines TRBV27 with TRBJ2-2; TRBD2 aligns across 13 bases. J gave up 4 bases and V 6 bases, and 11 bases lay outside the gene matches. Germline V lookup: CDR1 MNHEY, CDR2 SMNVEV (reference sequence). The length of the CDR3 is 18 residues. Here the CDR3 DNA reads TGTGCCAGCAGCCCCGCCCGGACTAGCGGGAGTATCACCGGGGAGCTGTTTTTT. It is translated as CASSPARTSGSITGELFF.

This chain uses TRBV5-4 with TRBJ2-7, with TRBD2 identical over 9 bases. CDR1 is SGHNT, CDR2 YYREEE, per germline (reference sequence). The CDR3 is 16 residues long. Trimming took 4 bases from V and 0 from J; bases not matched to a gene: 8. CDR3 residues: CASSQPIAGVSYEQYF. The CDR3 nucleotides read TGTGCCAGCAGCCAACCTATAGCGGGAGTCTCCTACGAGCAGTACTTC.

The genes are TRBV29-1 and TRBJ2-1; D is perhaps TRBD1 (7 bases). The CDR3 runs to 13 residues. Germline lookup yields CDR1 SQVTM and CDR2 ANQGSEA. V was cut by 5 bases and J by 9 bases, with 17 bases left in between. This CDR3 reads CSVRAGGSGEQFF. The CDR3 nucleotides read TGCAGCGTTAGGGCAGGGGGTAGCGGTGAGCAGTTCTTC.

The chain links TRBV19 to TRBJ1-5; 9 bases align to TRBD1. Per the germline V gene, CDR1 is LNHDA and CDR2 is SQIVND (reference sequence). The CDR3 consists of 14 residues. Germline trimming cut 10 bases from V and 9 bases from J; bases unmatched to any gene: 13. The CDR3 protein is CATNTQGAGGPQHF. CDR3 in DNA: TGTGCCACAAATACACAGGGGGCCGGAGGGCCCCAGCATTTT.

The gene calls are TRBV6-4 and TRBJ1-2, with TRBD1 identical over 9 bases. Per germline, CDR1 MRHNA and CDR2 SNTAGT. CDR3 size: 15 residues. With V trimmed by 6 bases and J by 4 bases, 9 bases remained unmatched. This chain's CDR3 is CASSPRTGESYGYTF. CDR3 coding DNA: TGTGCCAGCAGCCCACGGACAGGGGAGAGCTATGGCTACACCTTC.

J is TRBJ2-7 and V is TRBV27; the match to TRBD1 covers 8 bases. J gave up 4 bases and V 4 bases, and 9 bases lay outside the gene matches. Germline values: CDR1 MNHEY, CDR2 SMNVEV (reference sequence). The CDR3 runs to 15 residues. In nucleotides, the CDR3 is TGTGCCAGCAGTTCCCTGCAGGGGGCTAGGTACGAGCAGTACTTC. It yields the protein CASSSLQGARYEQYF.

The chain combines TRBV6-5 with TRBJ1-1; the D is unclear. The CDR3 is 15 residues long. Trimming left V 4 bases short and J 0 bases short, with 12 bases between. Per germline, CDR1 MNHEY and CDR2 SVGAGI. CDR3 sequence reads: CASSSTGSLNTEAFF. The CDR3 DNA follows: TGTGCCAGCAGTTCTACGGGATCCTTGAACACTGAAGCTTTCTTT.

The CDR3 sequence is CASSEDLNTEAFF. In DNA form, the CDR3 reads TGTGCCAGCAGTGAGGACTTGAACACTGAAGCTTTCTTT. The rearrangement uses TRBV25-1 and TRBJ1-1; D gene uncertain. The length of the CDR3 is 13 residues. The V end was cut by 3 bases, the J end by 0 bases, with 5 bases between. Germline-derived CDR1 and CDR2 are MGHDK and SYGVNS.

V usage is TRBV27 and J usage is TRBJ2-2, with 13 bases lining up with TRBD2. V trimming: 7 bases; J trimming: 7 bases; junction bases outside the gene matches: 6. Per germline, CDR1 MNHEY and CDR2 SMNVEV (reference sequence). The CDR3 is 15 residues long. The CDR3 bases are TGTGCCAGCATCGGACTAGCGGGGGTCGGCGGGGAGCTGTTTTTT. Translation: CASIGLAGVGGELFF.

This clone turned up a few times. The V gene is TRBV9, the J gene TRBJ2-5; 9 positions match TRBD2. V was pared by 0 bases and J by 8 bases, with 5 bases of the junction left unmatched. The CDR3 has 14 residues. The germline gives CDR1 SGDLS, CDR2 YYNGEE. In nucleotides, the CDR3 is TGTGCCAGCAGCGTAGAGGGACTAGCTTTAACCCAGTACTTC. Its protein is CASSVEGLALTQYF.

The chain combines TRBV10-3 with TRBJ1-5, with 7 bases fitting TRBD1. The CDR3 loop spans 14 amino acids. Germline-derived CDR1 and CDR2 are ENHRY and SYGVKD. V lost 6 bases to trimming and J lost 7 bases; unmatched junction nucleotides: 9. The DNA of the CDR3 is TGTGCCATCAGCGGGACAGAGGGTCTCCAGCCCCAGCATTTT. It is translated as CAISGTEGLQPQHF.

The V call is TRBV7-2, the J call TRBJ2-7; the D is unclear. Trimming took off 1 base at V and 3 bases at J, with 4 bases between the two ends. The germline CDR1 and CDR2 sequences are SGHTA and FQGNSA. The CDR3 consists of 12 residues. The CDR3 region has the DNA TGTGCCAGCAGCTTAGGCAGCTACGAGCAGTACTTC. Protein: CASSLGSYEQYF.

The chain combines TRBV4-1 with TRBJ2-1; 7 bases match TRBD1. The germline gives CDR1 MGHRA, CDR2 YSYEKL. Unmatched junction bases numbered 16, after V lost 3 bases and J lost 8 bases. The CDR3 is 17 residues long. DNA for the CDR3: TGCGCCAGCAGCCACACCCCTTCCGGGACAGAGGGTGATGAGCAGTTCTTC. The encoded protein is CASSHTPSGTEGDEQFF.

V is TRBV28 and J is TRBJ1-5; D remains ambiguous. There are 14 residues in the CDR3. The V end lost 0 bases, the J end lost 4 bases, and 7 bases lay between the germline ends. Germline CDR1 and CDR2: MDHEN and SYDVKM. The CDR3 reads CASSLWILNQPQHF. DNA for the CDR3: TGTGCCAGCAGTTTATGGATCCTAAATCAGCCCCAGCATTTT.

The CDR3 region is CASSFKPLRDTEAFF. The CDR3 DNA follows: TGTGCCAGCAGCTTCAAACCCCTGAGGGACACTGAAGCTTTCTTT. The chain employs TRBV5-4 and TRBJ1-1; D not resolved. V lost 2 bases and J 3 bases, leaving 14 bases between the germline ends. Per germline, CDR1 SGHNT and CDR2 YYREEE (reference sequence). The CDR3 runs to 15 residues.

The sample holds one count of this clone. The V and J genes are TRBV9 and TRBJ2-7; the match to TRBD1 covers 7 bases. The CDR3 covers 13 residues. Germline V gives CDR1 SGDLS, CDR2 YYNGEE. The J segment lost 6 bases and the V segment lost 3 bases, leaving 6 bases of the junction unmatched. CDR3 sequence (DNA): TGTGCCAGCAGCGCGGACAGGTTGGGCGAGCAGTACTTC. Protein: CASSADRLGEQYF.

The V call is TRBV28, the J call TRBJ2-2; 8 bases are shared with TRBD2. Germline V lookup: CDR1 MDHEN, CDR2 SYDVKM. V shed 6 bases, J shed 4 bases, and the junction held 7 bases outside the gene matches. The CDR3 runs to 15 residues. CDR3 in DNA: TGTGCCAGCAGGGGACGGGGGGGGGTCACCGGGGAGCTGTTTTTT. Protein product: CASRGRGGVTGELFF.

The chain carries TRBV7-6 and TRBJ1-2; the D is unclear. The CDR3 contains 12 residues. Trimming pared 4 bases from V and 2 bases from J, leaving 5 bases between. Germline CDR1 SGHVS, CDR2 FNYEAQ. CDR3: CASSSGNYGYTF. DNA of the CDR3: TGTGCCAGCAGCTCGGGGAACTATGGCTACACCTTC.

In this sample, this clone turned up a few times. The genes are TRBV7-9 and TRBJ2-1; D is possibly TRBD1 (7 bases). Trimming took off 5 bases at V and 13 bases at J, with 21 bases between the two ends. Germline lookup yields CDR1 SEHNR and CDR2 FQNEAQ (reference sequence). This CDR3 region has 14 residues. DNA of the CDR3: TGTGCCAGCAGCGACGACAGGGAGGTGAACCCACAGTTCTTC. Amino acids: CASSDDREVNPQFF.

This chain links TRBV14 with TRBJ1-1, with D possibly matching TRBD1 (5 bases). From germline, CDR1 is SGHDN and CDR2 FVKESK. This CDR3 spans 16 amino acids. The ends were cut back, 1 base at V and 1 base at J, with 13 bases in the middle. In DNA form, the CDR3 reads TGTGCCAGCAGCCAAGGAGCAGGGATGCGGAACACTGAAGCTTTCTTT. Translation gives CASSQGAGMRNTEAFF. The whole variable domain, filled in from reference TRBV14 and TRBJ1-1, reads EAGVTQFPSHSVIEKGQTVTLRCDPISGHDNLYWYRRVMGKEIKFLLHFVKESKQDESGMPNNRFLAERTGGTYSTLKVQPAELEDSGVYFCASSQGAGMRNTEAFFGQGTRLTVV.

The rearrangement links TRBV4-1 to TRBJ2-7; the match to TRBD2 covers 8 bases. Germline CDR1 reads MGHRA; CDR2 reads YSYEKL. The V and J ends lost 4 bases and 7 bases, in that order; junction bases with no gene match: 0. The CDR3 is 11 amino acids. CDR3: CASSPGGEQYF. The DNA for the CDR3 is TGCGCCAGCAGCCCGGGGGGGGAGCAGTACTTC.

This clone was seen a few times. This CDR3 is CASSFRRGEGEAFF. In nucleotides, the CDR3 is TGTGCCAGCAGCTTTCGTCGCGGGGAGGGTGAAGCTTTCTTT. The rearrangement uses TRBV5-6 and TRBJ1-1; no firm D call. This CDR3 is 14 amino acids long. V lost 2 bases and J lost 7, with 15 bases in between. Germline assignment: CDR1 SGHDT and CDR2 YYEEEE. The full variable domain, in which reference TRBV5-6 and TRBJ1-1 provide the parts outside the CDR3, is DAGVTQSPTHLIKTRGQQVTLRCSPKSGHDTVSWYQQALGQGPQFIFQYYEEEERQRGNFPDRFSGHQFPNYSSELNVNALLLGDSALYLCASSFRRGEGEAFFGQGTRLTVV.

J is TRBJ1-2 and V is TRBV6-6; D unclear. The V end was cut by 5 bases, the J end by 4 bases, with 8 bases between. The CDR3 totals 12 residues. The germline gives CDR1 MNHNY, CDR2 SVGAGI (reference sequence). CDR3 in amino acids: CASSEGGYGYTF. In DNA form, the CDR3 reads TGTGCCAGCAGTGAGGGAGGCTATGGCTACACCTTC.

The CDR3 spells CAASFDRSSGNTIYF. The CDR3 region has the DNA TGTGCCGCTTCGTTCGACAGGAGCTCTGGAAACACCATATATTTT. This chain uses TRBV19 with TRBJ1-3; TRBD1 is a possible D gene (6 bases). V dropped 11 bases and J dropped 0 bases, with 17 bases sitting between them. The CDR3 extends over 15 amino acids. The germline V gene encodes CDR1 LNHDA and CDR2 SQIVND (reference sequence). The full variable domain, with the rest looked up from reference TRBV19 and TRBJ1-3, is DGGITQSPKYLFRKEGQNVTLSCEQNLNHDAMYWYRQDPGQGLRLIYYSQIVNDFQKGDIAEGYSVSREKKESFPLTVTSAQKNPTAFYLCAASFDRSSGNTIYFGEGSWLTVV.

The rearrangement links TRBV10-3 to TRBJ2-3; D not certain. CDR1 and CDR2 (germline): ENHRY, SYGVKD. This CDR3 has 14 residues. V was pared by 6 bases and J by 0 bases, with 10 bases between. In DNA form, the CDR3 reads TGTGCCATCAGAGCGACCGGAAGCACAGATACGCAGTATTTT. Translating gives CAIRATGSTDTQYF.

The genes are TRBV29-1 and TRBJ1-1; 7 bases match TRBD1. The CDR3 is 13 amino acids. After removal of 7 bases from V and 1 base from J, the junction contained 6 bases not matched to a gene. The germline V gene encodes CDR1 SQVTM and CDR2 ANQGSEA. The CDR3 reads CSGNRGGNTEAFF. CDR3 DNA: TGCAGCGGTAACAGGGGCGGGAACACTGAAGCTTTCTTT.

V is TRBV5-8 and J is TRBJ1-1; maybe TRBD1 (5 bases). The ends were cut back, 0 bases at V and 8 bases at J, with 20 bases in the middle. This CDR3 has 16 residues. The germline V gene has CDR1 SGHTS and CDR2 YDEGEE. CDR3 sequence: CASSLGGRVLVAEAFF. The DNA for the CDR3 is TGTGCCAGCAGCTTGGGGGGCAGGGTCCTAGTAGCCGAAGCTTTCTTT.

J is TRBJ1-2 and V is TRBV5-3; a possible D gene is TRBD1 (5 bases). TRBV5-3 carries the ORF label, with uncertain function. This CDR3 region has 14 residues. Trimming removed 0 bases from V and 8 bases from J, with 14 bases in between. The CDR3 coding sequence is TGTGCCAGAAGCTTGGAGGGGTTGCCCCGGGGCTACACCTTC. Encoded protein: CARSLEGLPRGYTF.

For the CDR3, the DNA is TGTGCCAGCAGCTTGATTGTACAGGGGGTAGATACGCAGTATTTT. Translation gives CASSLIVQGVDTQYF. The V call is TRBV11-2, the J call TRBJ2-3; the match to TRBD1 covers 8 bases. The CDR3 runs 15 residues. The germline gives CDR1 SGHAT, CDR2 FQNNGV. V lost 3 bases, J lost 5 bases, and 7 bases stayed unmatched. Full variable domain (missing parts from reference TRBV11-2 and TRBJ2-3): EAGVAQSPRYKIIEKRQSVAFWCNPISGHATLYWYQQILGQGPKLLIQFQNNGVVDDSQLPKDRFSAERLKGVDSTLKIQPAKLEDSAVYLCASSLIVQGVDTQYFGPGTRLTVL.

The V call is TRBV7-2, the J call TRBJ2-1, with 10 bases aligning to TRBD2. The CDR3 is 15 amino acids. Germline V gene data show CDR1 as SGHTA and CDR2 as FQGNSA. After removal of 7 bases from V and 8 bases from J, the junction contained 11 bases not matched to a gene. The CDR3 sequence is CASTDSGRKWDEQFF. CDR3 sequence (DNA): TGTGCCAGCACCGATAGCGGGAGGAAATGGGATGAGCAGTTCTTC.

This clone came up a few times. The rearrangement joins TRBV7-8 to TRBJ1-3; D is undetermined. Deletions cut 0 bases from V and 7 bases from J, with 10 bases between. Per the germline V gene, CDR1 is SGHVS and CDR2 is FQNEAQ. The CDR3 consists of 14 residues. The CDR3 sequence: CASSLAAGRNTIYF. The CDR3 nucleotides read TGTGCCAGCAGCTTAGCGGCAGGCCGCAACACCATATATTTT.